These 28 T cell receptor beta chains were sequenced from one sample in a study of early T cells in non-severe SARS-CoV-2 infection. Each CDR3 protein is one row after TCRdb ran MiXCR on the 5' RACE reads. The sample carries around 86,000 distinct CDR3 sequences, roughly 15% recorded once. The sequenced sample consisted of whole blood. The receptors originated from an adult who was a healthcare worker with PCR-confirmed SARS-CoV-2 infection or an uninfected control (not recorded which).

V gene TRBV19 combines with J gene TRBJ2-3; 7 bases fit TRBD1. Germline assignment: CDR1 LNHDA and CDR2 SQIVND (reference sequence). The junction had 8 bases not matched to a gene; V was cut back by 6 bases and J by 2 bases. The CDR3 loop spans 15 amino acids. The CDR3 DNA reads TGTGCCAGTAGAGGACCGGGACAGAACACAGATACGCAGTATTTT. Translating it yields CASRGPGQNTDTQYF. Full variable domain (missing parts from reference TRBV19 and TRBJ2-3): DGGITQSPKYLFRKEGQNVTLSCEQNLNHDAMYWYRQDPGQGLRLIYYSQIVNDFQKGDIAEGYSVSREKKESFPLTVTSAQKNPTAFYLCASRGPGQNTDTQYFGPGTRLTVL.

This clonotype has just a few counts. The chain is built from TRBV29-1 and TRBJ1-1, with 8 bases that match TRBD1. The CDR3 runs to 13 residues. CDR1 and CDR2 from the germline V gene are SQVTM and ANQGSEA. V lost 7 bases and J lost 0; bases outside the gene matches: 4. The CDR3 DNA is TGCAGCGCTCGGACAGGGATGAACACTGAAGCTTTCTTT. Translating it yields CSARTGMNTEAFF. Based on the CDR3 plus reference TRBV29-1 and TRBJ1-1, the full variable domain is SAVISQKPSRDICQRGTSLTIQCQVDSQVTMMFWYRQQPGQSLTLIATANQGSEATYESGFVIDKFPISRPNLTFSTLTVSNMSPEDSSIYLCSARTGMNTEAFFGQGTRLTVV.

This clonotype came up many times. This rearrangement joins TRBV10-2 to TRBJ2-7; no reliable D call. CDR3 size: 11 residues. Germline values: CDR1 WSHSY, CDR2 SAAADI. V was shortened by 4 bases and J by 4 bases, with 5 bases between the two germline ends. The CDR3 nucleotides are TGCGCCAGCAGTGGAGGTTACGAGCAGTACGTC. Its translation: CASSGGYEQYV.

The chain links TRBV21-1 to TRBJ1-2. TRBV21-1 is a pseudogene. There are 11 residues in the CDR3. The CDR3 sequence is CASSKGLSYTF. CDR3 sequence (DNA): TGTGCCAGCAGCAAAGGCCTTAGCTACACCTTC.

This clonotype was recorded at least ten times. This chain links TRBV18 with TRBJ1-5; 8 nucleotides match TRBD1. The CDR3 runs 18 residues. Trimming at V came to 3 bases and at J to 3 bases, leaving 13 bases not matched to a gene. Germline CDR1 and CDR2: KGHSH and LQKENI. The CDR3 DNA follows: TGTGCCAGCTCACCCCAACCCCGGACAGGGTATACCAATCAGCCCCAGCATTTT. Translation gives CASSPQPRTGYTNQPQHF.

The chain uses TRBV7-9 and TRBJ1-5, with D possibly being TRBD1 (5 bases). Germline loops: CDR1 SEHNR, CDR2 FQNEAQ (reference sequence). CDR3 length equals 17 residues. V lost 1 base and J lost 4, with 17 bases in between. This chain's CDR3 is CASSLESLGHLNQPQHF. The CDR3 bases are TGTGCCAGCAGCTTAGAGTCCCTAGGACACTTAAATCAGCCCCAGCATTTT. The complete variable domain, with remaining parts taken from reference TRBV7-9 and TRBJ1-5, reads DTGVSQNPRHKITKRGQNVTFRCDPISEHNRLYWYRQTLGQGPEFLTYFQNEAQLEKSRLLSDRFSAERPKGSFSTLEIQRTEQGDSAMYLCASSLESLGHLNQPQHFGDGTRLSIL.

The V and J genes are TRBV28 and TRBJ1-2; no clear D. CDR1 is MDHEN, CDR2 SYDVKM, per germline. V shed 4 bases and J shed 2 bases, with 8 bases lying between them. This CDR3 region has 13 residues. The chain's CDR3 is CASSSGLNYGYTF. The CDR3 nucleotides are TGTGCCAGCAGTTCCGGTTTAAACTATGGCTACACCTTC.

The V gene is TRBV20-1, the J gene TRBJ1-2, with 8 positions matching TRBD1. The germline gives CDR1 DFQATT, CDR2 SNEGSKA (reference sequence). The CDR3 runs 14 residues. The V and J ends lost 3 bases and 2 bases, in that order; junction bases with no gene match: 5. DNA for the CDR3: TGCAGTGCTAGTTCAGGGGGCGGCAACTATGGCTACACCTTC. As protein: CSASSGGGNYGYTF.

This clonotype was recorded at least ten times. The chain is built from TRBV12-3 or TRBV12-4 and TRBJ1-2, with D tentatively TRBD1 (6 bases). The CDR3 runs to 13 residues. V lost 2 bases and J 2 bases, leaving 6 bases between the germline ends. DNA for the CDR3: TGTGCCAGCAGTTTAAGGGGGAACTATGGCTACACCTTC. Residues: CASSLRGNYGYTF.

This clonotype has at least ten counts. The rearrangement uses TRBV30 and TRBJ2-3; D perhaps matches TRBD2 (5 bases). Germline CDR1 reads GTSNPN; CDR2 reads SVGIG (reference sequence). The CDR3 runs to 14 residues. V was clipped by 0 bases and J by 4 bases, with 11 bases between them. This CDR3 is CAWSVSSAADTQYF. In nucleotides, the CDR3 is TGTGCCTGGAGTGTAAGTAGCGCGGCAGATACGCAGTATTTT.

Of note for this clonotype: Relative to the germline gene, one junction end is altered; a read error may explain this. The chain couples TRBV27 to TRBJ2-1; a weak D match, TRBD1 (5 bases). The CDR3 length is 15 residues. In germline, CDR1 is MNHEY, CDR2 SMNVEV (reference sequence). CDR3 amino acids: CASSRTPTIAYEQFF. The CDR3 DNA reads TGTGCCAGCAGTAGGACACCTACAATCGCGTATGAGCAGTTCTTT.

V is TRBV9 and J is TRBJ2-5; no clear D. Germline loops: CDR1 SGDLS, CDR2 YYNGEE. The germline V and J ends were trimmed by 5 bases and 2 bases, with 13 bases remaining between them. The CDR3 consists of 14 residues. The DNA for the CDR3 is TGTGCCAGCAGGCAAACGCCCTCTCAAGAGACCCAGTACTTC. Its translation: CASRQTPSQETQYF.

CDR3 sequence reads: CASSQGETSSTGELFF. CDR3 coding DNA: TGTGCCAGCAGCCAAGGCGAGACTTCAAGCACCGGGGAGCTGTTTTTT. V gene TRBV4-2 combines with J gene TRBJ2-2; D uncertain. CDR1 is LGHNA and CDR2 is YNFKEQ in the germline V gene. V gave up 1 base and J gave up 4 bases, with 13 bases separating them. This CDR3 is 16 amino acids long.

This chain joins TRBV7-2 and TRBJ2-3; TRBD2 matches at 13 bases. The CDR3 spans 15 residues. CDR1 and CDR2 (germline): SGHTA, FQGNSA. V dropped 3 bases and J dropped 6; count of bases not matched to a gene: 3. CDR3 sequence: CASSFTSGGADTQYF. CDR3 DNA: TGTGCCAGCAGCTTCACTAGCGGGGGGGCCGATACGCAGTATTTT.

Here the CDR3 DNA reads TGTGCCAGCAACCGGGACAGGGGGCGAGGGTCACCCCTCCACTTT. Translating it yields CASNRDRGRGSPLHF. The rearrangement joins TRBV2 to TRBJ1-6, with 12 positions matching TRBD1. Germline V CDR1 and CDR2: SNHLY, FYNNEI. CDR3 length: 15 residues. V lost 7 bases, J lost 10 bases, and 8 bases stayed unmatched.

This clonotype was recorded a few times. The V call is TRBV18, the J call TRBJ1-3; no reliable D call. With 3 bases removed from V and 3 bases from J, the gap between germline ends came to 9 bases. CDR1 is KGHSH and CDR2 is LQKENI in the germline V gene. The CDR3 runs to 14 residues. CDR3 protein: CASSPPPDGNTIYF. In nucleotides, the CDR3 is TGTGCCAGCTCACCGCCGCCTGATGGAAACACCATATATTTT.

Ten or more counts support this clonotype. The chain recombines TRBV7-8 with TRBJ2-7, with 8 bases lining up with TRBD1. The V segment lost 5 bases and the J segment 3 bases; nucleotides outside the gene matches: 6. The CDR3 contains 14 residues. Germline CDR1 is SGHVS and CDR2 is FQNEAQ. The CDR3 sequence is CASSPGTGGYEQYV. The CDR3 nucleotides read TGTGCCAGCAGCCCGGGAACAGGGGGCTACGAGCAGTACGTC.

This chain connects TRBV11-2 to TRBJ2-1, with D unclear. The germline V gene has CDR1 SGHAT and CDR2 FQNNGV. With 1 base removed from V and 7 bases from J, the gap between germline ends came to 17 bases. CDR3 length: 16 amino acids. The CDR3 DNA reads TGTGCCAGCAGCTTAGTTGTCCCCGTGGCGACGAATGAGCAGTTCTTC. This translates into CASSLVVPVATNEQFF. The full variable domain, completed using reference TRBV11-2 and TRBJ2-1, is EAGVAQSPRYKIIEKRQSVAFWCNPISGHATLYWYQQILGQGPKLLIQFQNNGVVDDSQLPKDRFSAERLKGVDSTLKIQPAKLEDSAVYLCASSLVVPVATNEQFFGPGTRLTVL.

The chain carries TRBV9 and TRBJ2-5; TRBD1 aligns across 9 bases. The CDR3 extends over 16 amino acids. The V gene end was trimmed by 0 bases and the J gene end by 5 bases; junction bases not matched to a gene: 8. Germline V gene sequence: CDR1 SGDLS, CDR2 YYNGEE. CDR3 bases: TGTGCCAGCAGCGTAGGAGGGGACAGGGCACTGGAGACCCAGTACTTC. Protein: CASSVGGDRALETQYF.

This rearrangement joins TRBV2 to TRBJ2-3, with a weak D call TRBD1 (6 bases). Germline V gene lookup returns CDR1 SNHLY and CDR2 FYNNEI. The length of the CDR3 is 14 residues. V was cut by 1 base and J by 6 bases, with 11 bases left in between. The CDR3 DNA is TGTGCCAGCAGTGAAGACAGGGCATCGGATACGCAGTATTTT. This encodes CASSEDRASDTQYF.

The CDR3 DNA reads as TGCAGTGCTAGAGAGGACAGCTCCGCAGATACGCAGTATTTT. Translating gives CSAREDSSADTQYF. The chain couples TRBV20-1 to TRBJ2-3, with D possibly being TRBD1 (6 bases). Between the trimmed V and J ends, which lost 0 bases and 4 bases, there was a span of 11 bases. Germline-derived CDR1 and CDR2 are DFQATT and SNEGSKA (reference sequence). This CDR3 comprises 14 residues.

This clonotype was seen more than once but under ten times. The CDR3 region is CASSPPTVSRLNEQFF. The CDR3 bases are TGTGCCAGCAGCCCCCCTACGGTATCACGTCTTAATGAGCAGTTCTTC. The genes are TRBV3-1 and TRBJ2-1, with no clear D. From germline, CDR1 is LGHDT and CDR2 YNNKEL (reference sequence). V was cut by 4 bases and J by 7 bases, with 20 bases left in between. The CDR3 covers 16 residues.

The DNA for the CDR3 is TGTGCCTGGAAGGCGGAGGGACTAGCGGATCAGTACTTC. This gives the protein CAWKAEGLADQYF. The genes are TRBV30 and TRBJ2-4, with 11 bases matching TRBD2. There are 13 residues in the CDR3. CDR1 GTSNPN and CDR2 SVGIG come from the germline V gene (reference sequence). After removal of 4 bases from V and 12 bases from J, the junction contained 8 bases not matched to a gene.

This clonotype was observed a few times. The V gene is TRBV3-1, the J gene TRBJ1-2; D remains ambiguous. Between the trimmed V and J ends, which lost 4 bases and 4 bases, there was a span of 10 bases. Germline CDR1 is LGHDT and CDR2 is YNNKEL (reference sequence). The CDR3 spans 13 residues. As DNA, the CDR3 is TGTGCCAGCAGCCCAGGAACAACCTATGGCTACACCTTC. Translation gives CASSPGTTYGYTF.

This clonotype was seen repeatedly, ten times or more. CDR3 in amino acids: CSAMPLVGYTF. In nucleotides, the CDR3 is TGCAGTGCTATGCCGCTGGTTGGCTACACCTTC. This chain joins TRBV20-1 and TRBJ1-2; no clear D. Looked up from germline, CDR1 is DFQATT and CDR2 is SNEGSKA (reference sequence). The CDR3 consists of 11 residues. Trimming left V 4 bases short and J 7 bases short, with 10 bases between.

This clonotype was seen more than once but under ten times. The chain recombines TRBV29-1 with TRBJ2-4; TRBD2 might be the D (6 bases). CDR1 and CDR2 (germline): SQVTM, ANQGSEA. The CDR3 totals 11 residues. Trimming pared 3 bases from V and 9 bases from J, leaving 9 bases between. CDR3 DNA sequence: TGCAGCGTTGACAGGGAGGCCATTCAGTACTTC. Its protein product is CSVDREAIQYF.

The V call is TRBV7-2, the J call TRBJ2-1; perhaps D is TRBD1 or TRBD2 (6 bases each). Germline CDR1 SGHTA, CDR2 FQGNSA. The V and J ends lost 4 bases and 9 bases respectively, with 16 bases between them. The CDR3 contains 14 residues. The CDR3 nucleotides read TGTGCCAGCAGCTCAGGGGCGCGGGGTAGTGAGCAGTTCTTC. It is translated as CASSSGARGSEQFF.

There are a few counts of this clonotype. The chain employs TRBV25-1 and TRBJ1-1; 8 bases fit TRBD1. V trimming: 4 bases; J trimming: 5 bases; junction bases outside the gene matches: 24. The CDR3 contains 20 residues. Per the germline V gene, CDR1 is MGHDK and CDR2 is SYGVNS. The CDR3 nucleotides are TGTGCCAGCAGTGCCCAGAGGGGGCTCGGACAGGGCGCCTTTCGGACTGAAGCTTTCTTT. Protein sequence: CASSAQRGLGQGAFRTEAFF.